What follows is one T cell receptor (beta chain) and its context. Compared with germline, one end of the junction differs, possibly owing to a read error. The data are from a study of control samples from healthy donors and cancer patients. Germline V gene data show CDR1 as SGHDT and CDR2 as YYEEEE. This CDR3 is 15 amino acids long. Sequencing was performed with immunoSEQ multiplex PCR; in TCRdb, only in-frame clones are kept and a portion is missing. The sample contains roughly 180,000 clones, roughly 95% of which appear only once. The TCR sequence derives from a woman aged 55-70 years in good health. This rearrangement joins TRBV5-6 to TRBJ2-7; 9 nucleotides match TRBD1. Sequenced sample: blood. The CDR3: CASGPPGQGMYAQYF. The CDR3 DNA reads TGTGCCAGCGGACCTCCGGGACAGGGCATGTACGCGCAGTACTTC.